One and the same sample provided the 26 T cell receptor beta chains below, sequenced in a study of blood T cell repertoires in COVID-19. Sequenced by immunoSEQ multiplex PCR; TCRdb stores in-frame clones only, minus some. The sample holds 150,000 to 180,000 clones, about 85% seen once. The sequenced sample consisted of peripheral blood. All receptors derive from a man aged 60-69 years with COVID-19, enrolled during active disease.

V usage is TRBV19 and J usage is TRBJ1-2, with D unclear. CDR1 LNHDA and CDR2 SQIVND come from the germline V gene (reference sequence). Trimming left V 4 bases short and J 0 bases short, with 6 bases between. The CDR3 length is 13 residues. The CDR3 DNA follows: TGTGCCAGTAGTAACCTACCTAACTATGGCTACACCTTC. This encodes CASSNLPNYGYTF.

V gene TRBV7-3 combines with J gene TRBJ2-3; 9 positions match TRBD2. The germline V gene encodes CDR1 SGHTA and CDR2 FQGTGA. V lost 1 base, J lost 1 base, and 3 bases stayed unmatched. The CDR3 covers 16 residues. The CDR3 DNA reads TGTGCCAGCAGCTTAAGCGGGGGGGCCGGCACAGATACGCAGTATTTT. Protein: CASSLSGGAGTDTQYF.

V is TRBV27 and J is TRBJ1-5; weak D call: TRBD1 (6 bases). The length of the CDR3 is 15 residues. V gave up 5 bases and J gave up 2 bases, with 13 bases separating them. The germline CDR1 and CDR2 sequences are MNHEY and SMNVEV (reference sequence). The CDR3 DNA reads TGTGCCAGCAGTACTGGACAGAAGGGCAATCAGCCCCAGCATTTT. Protein sequence: CASSTGQKGNQPQHF.

The CDR3 is CASSPQGAMDTQYF. CDR3 bases: TGCGCCAGCAGCCCCCAGGGGGCAATGGATACGCAGTATTTT. The chain employs TRBV5-1 and TRBJ2-3; 8 bases match TRBD1. Trimming cost V 4 bases and J 6 bases; bases outside gene matches: 7. CDR3 length equals 14 residues. CDR1 and CDR2 from the germline V gene are SGHRS and YFSETQ.

The chain is built from TRBV3-1 (or the pseudogene TRBV3-2) and TRBJ2-7, with 9 bases fitting TRBD2. With V trimmed by 6 bases and J by 0 bases, 6 bases remained unmatched. Per the germline V gene, CDR1 is LGHDT and CDR2 is YNNKEL (reference sequence). The CDR3 runs to 15 residues. This CDR3 reads CASRASGGNSYEQYF. The CDR3 bases are TGTGCCAGCAGGGCGAGCGGGGGGAACTCCTACGAGCAGTACTTC.

The J gene is TRBJ2-6, the V gene TRBV5-4, with 7 bases aligning to TRBD1. The CDR3 totals 16 residues. Germline-derived CDR1 and CDR2 are SGHNT and YYREEE (reference sequence). The trim removed 2 bases at V and 4 bases at J, leaving 6 bases unmatched. CDR3 nucleotides: TGTGCCAGCAGCTTTACAGGGGCCAAGGGGGCCAACGTCCTGACTTTC. Encoded protein: CASSFTGAKGANVLTF.

This clone was counted a few times. The chain has TRBV3-1 (or the pseudogene TRBV3-2) and TRBJ2-2, with D perhaps matching TRBD2 (6 bases). Germline V lookup: CDR1 LGHDT, CDR2 YNNKEL (reference sequence). Between the trimmed V and J ends, which lost 0 bases and 4 bases, there was a span of 33 bases. The CDR3 runs 23 residues. CDR3 amino acids: CASSQDLWRELRANTGSTGELFF. As DNA, the CDR3 is TGTGCCAGCAGCCAAGATCTGTGGCGGGAACTCCGAGCGAACACCGGGAGCACCGGGGAGCTGTTTTTT.

The chain is built from TRBV19 and TRBJ2-7, with 14 bases matching TRBD2. Germline trimming cut 3 bases from V and 3 bases from J; bases unmatched to any gene: 4. CDR1 LNHDA and CDR2 SQIVND come from the germline V gene (reference sequence). The CDR3 extends over 16 amino acids. CDR3 DNA: TGTGCCAGTAGTATGGGCGGGACTAGCGGGAGCTACGAGCAGTACTTC. Its protein product is CASSMGGTSGSYEQYF.

This rearrangement joins TRBV24-1 to TRBJ2-5; D is uncertain. Germline CDR1 reads KGHDR; CDR2 reads SFDVKD. The CDR3 loop spans 14 amino acids. V lost 9 bases and J lost 2, with 15 bases in between. The CDR3, as DNA: TGTGCCACCGGCCCCTCGGGTCCGCAAGAGACCCAGTACTTC. It yields the protein CATGPSGPQETQYF.

This sequence joins TRBV5-1 and TRBJ1-1; 12 bases fit TRBD1. J was trimmed by 5 bases and V by 4 bases; bases with no gene match: 9. CDR1 SGHRS and CDR2 YFSETQ come from the germline V gene. The CDR3 runs 16 residues. CDR3: CASSTGTGGRRTEAFF. In DNA form, the CDR3 reads TGCGCCAGCAGCACCGGGACAGGGGGCCGGAGGACTGAAGCTTTCTTT.

This chain joins TRBV19 and TRBJ2-2; D perhaps matches TRBD1 (6 bases). V was trimmed by 5 bases and J by 6 bases, leaving 16 bases between them. Per the germline V gene, CDR1 is LNHDA and CDR2 is SQIVND (reference sequence). The CDR3 runs to 15 residues. CDR3 sequence (DNA): TGTGCCAGTAGTTTATCCGGGACAATCGCCGGGGAGCTGTTTTTT. Amino acids: CASSLSGTIAGELFF. Variable domain in full (rest from reference TRBV19 and TRBJ2-2): DGGITQSPKYLFRKEGQNVTLSCEQNLNHDAMYWYRQDPGQGLRLIYYSQIVNDFQKGDIAEGYSVSREKKESFPLTVTSAQKNPTAFYLCASSLSGTIAGELFFGEGSRLTVL.

The V gene is TRBV24-1, the J gene TRBJ1-5; 8 positions match TRBD1. CDR1 and CDR2 (germline): KGHDR, SFDVKD. The V segment lost 6 bases and the J segment 4 bases; nucleotides outside the gene matches: 7. The CDR3 contains 15 residues. The CDR3 region is CATSQGTGFNQPQHF. For the CDR3, the DNA is TGTGCCACCAGTCAAGGGACAGGCTTTAATCAGCCCCAGCATTTT.

The rearrangement joins TRBV7-9 to TRBJ1-3; tentative D call: TRBD1 (6 bases). Trimming stripped 1 base from V and 3 bases from J, with 10 bases between. Germline V lookup: CDR1 SEHNR, CDR2 FQNEAQ (reference sequence). The CDR3 runs 15 residues. The CDR3 here is CASSLGTGLGNTIYF. In DNA form, the CDR3 reads TGTGCCAGCAGCTTAGGAACAGGGCTTGGAAACACCATATATTTT.

The chain recombines TRBV10-3 with TRBJ1-2; no clear D. CDR3 length: 13 amino acids. Deletions cut 6 bases from V and 6 bases from J, with 14 bases between. Germline V CDR1 and CDR2: ENHRY, SYGVKD. This chain's CDR3 is CAISANSENGYTF. The CDR3 DNA is TGTGCCATCAGCGCTAACAGTGAGAATGGCTACACCTTC.

The count of this clone is one. V and J are TRBV12-3 or TRBV12-4 and TRBJ1-5, with unresolved D. Trimming removed 3 bases from V and 7 bases from J, with 7 bases in between. This CDR3 comprises 12 residues. In DNA form, the CDR3 reads TGTGCCAGCAGTTTCGGGTTCCAGCCCCAGCATTTT. This translates into CASSFGFQPQHF.

The gene calls are TRBV5-1 and TRBJ2-3; TRBD2 matches 7 bases. This CDR3 has 14 residues. Looked up from germline, CDR1 is SGHRS and CDR2 is YFSETQ. Unmatched junction bases numbered 9, after V lost 5 bases and J lost 6 bases. The chain's CDR3 is CASREGGRMDTQYF. The CDR3 DNA reads TGCGCCAGCAGAGAGGGAGGGCGGATGGATACGCAGTATTTT.

V and J are TRBV5-6 and TRBJ1-2; no reliable D call. The CDR3 has 13 residues. Deletions cut 1 base from V and 8 bases from J, with 12 bases between. Germline lookup yields CDR1 SGHDT and CDR2 YYEEEE. The CDR3 protein is CASSLYETNGYTF. CDR3 in DNA: TGTGCCAGCAGCTTGTACGAGACAAACGGCTACACCTTC.

This rearrangement joins TRBV3-1 (or the pseudogene TRBV3-2) to TRBJ1-1, with D possibly matching TRBD1 (5 bases). V was cut by 8 bases and J by 6 bases, with 10 bases left in between. CDR3 length: 11 amino acids. The V gene's germline CDR1 is LGHDT and CDR2 YNNKEL (reference sequence). DNA of the CDR3: TGTGCCAGCGGCAGGGTCTCTGAAGCTTTCTTT. This sequence encodes CASGRVSEAFF.

This rearrangement joins TRBV5-4 to TRBJ1-1; 7 bases map to TRBD1. CDR1 and CDR2 from the germline V gene are SGHNT and YYREEE (reference sequence). Germline trimming cut 1 base from V and 4 bases from J; bases unmatched to any gene: 1. The CDR3 consists of 13 residues. This CDR3 is CASSLPGGTEAFF. The CDR3 DNA follows: TGTGCCAGCAGCTTGCCAGGGGGCACTGAAGCTTTCTTT.

V is TRBV23-1 and J is TRBJ2-7, with D perhaps matching TRBD2 (6 bases). Being an ORF, TRBV23-1 has a function that is uncertain. This CDR3 has 16 residues. Trimming took 0 bases from V and 2 from J, leaving 14 bases between them. CDR3 amino acids: CASSQSAGTQAYEQYF. The CDR3 region has the DNA TGCGCCAGCAGTCAATCGGCGGGGACCCAAGCCTACGAGCAGTACTTC.

The J gene is TRBJ2-3, the V gene TRBV5-1, with 7 nucleotides matching TRBD1. This CDR3 is built from 15 residues. With 1 base clipped from V and 0 bases from J, the junction kept 2 bases outside the gene matches. Germline V gene lookup returns CDR1 SGHRS and CDR2 YFSETQ. CDR3 amino acids: CASSLRDSSTDTQYF. CDR3 sequence (DNA): TGCGCCAGCAGCTTGAGGGACAGCAGCACAGATACGCAGTATTTT.

The V gene is TRBV7-2, the J gene TRBJ1-6, with no clear D. V lost 2 bases and J lost 6, with 14 bases in between. Looked up from germline, CDR1 is SGHTA and CDR2 is FQGNSA. The CDR3 has 16 residues. CDR3 in amino acids: CASSLLQSRSNSPLHF. The CDR3 DNA follows: TGTGCCAGCAGCTTACTTCAATCACGGTCTAATTCACCCCTCCACTTT.

This clone was counted a few times. At one boundary the junction diverges from the germline segment, which might be a read error. CDR3 bases: TGTGCCAGCAGCTTGGGGGGTCGGTCAATTGTCTCCTTC. Protein sequence: CASSLGGRSIVSF. This rearrangement joins TRBV11-3 to TRBJ1-2, with D maybe TRBD1 (5 bases). CDR3 length: 13 amino acids. Germline V gene lookup returns CDR1 SGHNT and CDR2 YENEEA.

This chain uses TRBV11-3 with TRBJ1-1; D not certain. This CDR3 has 14 residues. Trimming removed 5 bases at V and 1 base at J, with 11 bases between. From germline, CDR1 is SGHNT and CDR2 YENEEA. CDR3 DNA: TGTGCCAGCAGCGCCCCGTTGAGGAACACTGAAGCTTTCTTT. Protein sequence: CASSAPLRNTEAFF.

The rearrangement links TRBV7-2 to TRBJ2-1; TRBD1 matches at 7 bases. There are 16 residues in the CDR3. Losses at the gene ends were 5 bases for V and 4 bases for J; bases not matched to a gene: 11. The germline V gene has CDR1 SGHTA and CDR2 FQGNSA. As DNA, the CDR3 is TGTGCCAGCAGCCTATCCGGGACAGAGAAATACAATGAGCAGTTCTTC. This codes for CASSLSGTEKYNEQFF.

The genes are TRBV28 and TRBJ1-5; D gene unclear. The germline V gene has CDR1 MDHEN and CDR2 SYDVKM. The ends were cut back, 5 bases at V and 2 bases at J, with 7 bases in the middle. This CDR3 comprises 13 residues. CDR3 sequence (DNA): TGTGCCAGCAGTCCTACGCGCAATCAGCCCCAGCATTTT. This encodes CASSPTRNQPQHF.